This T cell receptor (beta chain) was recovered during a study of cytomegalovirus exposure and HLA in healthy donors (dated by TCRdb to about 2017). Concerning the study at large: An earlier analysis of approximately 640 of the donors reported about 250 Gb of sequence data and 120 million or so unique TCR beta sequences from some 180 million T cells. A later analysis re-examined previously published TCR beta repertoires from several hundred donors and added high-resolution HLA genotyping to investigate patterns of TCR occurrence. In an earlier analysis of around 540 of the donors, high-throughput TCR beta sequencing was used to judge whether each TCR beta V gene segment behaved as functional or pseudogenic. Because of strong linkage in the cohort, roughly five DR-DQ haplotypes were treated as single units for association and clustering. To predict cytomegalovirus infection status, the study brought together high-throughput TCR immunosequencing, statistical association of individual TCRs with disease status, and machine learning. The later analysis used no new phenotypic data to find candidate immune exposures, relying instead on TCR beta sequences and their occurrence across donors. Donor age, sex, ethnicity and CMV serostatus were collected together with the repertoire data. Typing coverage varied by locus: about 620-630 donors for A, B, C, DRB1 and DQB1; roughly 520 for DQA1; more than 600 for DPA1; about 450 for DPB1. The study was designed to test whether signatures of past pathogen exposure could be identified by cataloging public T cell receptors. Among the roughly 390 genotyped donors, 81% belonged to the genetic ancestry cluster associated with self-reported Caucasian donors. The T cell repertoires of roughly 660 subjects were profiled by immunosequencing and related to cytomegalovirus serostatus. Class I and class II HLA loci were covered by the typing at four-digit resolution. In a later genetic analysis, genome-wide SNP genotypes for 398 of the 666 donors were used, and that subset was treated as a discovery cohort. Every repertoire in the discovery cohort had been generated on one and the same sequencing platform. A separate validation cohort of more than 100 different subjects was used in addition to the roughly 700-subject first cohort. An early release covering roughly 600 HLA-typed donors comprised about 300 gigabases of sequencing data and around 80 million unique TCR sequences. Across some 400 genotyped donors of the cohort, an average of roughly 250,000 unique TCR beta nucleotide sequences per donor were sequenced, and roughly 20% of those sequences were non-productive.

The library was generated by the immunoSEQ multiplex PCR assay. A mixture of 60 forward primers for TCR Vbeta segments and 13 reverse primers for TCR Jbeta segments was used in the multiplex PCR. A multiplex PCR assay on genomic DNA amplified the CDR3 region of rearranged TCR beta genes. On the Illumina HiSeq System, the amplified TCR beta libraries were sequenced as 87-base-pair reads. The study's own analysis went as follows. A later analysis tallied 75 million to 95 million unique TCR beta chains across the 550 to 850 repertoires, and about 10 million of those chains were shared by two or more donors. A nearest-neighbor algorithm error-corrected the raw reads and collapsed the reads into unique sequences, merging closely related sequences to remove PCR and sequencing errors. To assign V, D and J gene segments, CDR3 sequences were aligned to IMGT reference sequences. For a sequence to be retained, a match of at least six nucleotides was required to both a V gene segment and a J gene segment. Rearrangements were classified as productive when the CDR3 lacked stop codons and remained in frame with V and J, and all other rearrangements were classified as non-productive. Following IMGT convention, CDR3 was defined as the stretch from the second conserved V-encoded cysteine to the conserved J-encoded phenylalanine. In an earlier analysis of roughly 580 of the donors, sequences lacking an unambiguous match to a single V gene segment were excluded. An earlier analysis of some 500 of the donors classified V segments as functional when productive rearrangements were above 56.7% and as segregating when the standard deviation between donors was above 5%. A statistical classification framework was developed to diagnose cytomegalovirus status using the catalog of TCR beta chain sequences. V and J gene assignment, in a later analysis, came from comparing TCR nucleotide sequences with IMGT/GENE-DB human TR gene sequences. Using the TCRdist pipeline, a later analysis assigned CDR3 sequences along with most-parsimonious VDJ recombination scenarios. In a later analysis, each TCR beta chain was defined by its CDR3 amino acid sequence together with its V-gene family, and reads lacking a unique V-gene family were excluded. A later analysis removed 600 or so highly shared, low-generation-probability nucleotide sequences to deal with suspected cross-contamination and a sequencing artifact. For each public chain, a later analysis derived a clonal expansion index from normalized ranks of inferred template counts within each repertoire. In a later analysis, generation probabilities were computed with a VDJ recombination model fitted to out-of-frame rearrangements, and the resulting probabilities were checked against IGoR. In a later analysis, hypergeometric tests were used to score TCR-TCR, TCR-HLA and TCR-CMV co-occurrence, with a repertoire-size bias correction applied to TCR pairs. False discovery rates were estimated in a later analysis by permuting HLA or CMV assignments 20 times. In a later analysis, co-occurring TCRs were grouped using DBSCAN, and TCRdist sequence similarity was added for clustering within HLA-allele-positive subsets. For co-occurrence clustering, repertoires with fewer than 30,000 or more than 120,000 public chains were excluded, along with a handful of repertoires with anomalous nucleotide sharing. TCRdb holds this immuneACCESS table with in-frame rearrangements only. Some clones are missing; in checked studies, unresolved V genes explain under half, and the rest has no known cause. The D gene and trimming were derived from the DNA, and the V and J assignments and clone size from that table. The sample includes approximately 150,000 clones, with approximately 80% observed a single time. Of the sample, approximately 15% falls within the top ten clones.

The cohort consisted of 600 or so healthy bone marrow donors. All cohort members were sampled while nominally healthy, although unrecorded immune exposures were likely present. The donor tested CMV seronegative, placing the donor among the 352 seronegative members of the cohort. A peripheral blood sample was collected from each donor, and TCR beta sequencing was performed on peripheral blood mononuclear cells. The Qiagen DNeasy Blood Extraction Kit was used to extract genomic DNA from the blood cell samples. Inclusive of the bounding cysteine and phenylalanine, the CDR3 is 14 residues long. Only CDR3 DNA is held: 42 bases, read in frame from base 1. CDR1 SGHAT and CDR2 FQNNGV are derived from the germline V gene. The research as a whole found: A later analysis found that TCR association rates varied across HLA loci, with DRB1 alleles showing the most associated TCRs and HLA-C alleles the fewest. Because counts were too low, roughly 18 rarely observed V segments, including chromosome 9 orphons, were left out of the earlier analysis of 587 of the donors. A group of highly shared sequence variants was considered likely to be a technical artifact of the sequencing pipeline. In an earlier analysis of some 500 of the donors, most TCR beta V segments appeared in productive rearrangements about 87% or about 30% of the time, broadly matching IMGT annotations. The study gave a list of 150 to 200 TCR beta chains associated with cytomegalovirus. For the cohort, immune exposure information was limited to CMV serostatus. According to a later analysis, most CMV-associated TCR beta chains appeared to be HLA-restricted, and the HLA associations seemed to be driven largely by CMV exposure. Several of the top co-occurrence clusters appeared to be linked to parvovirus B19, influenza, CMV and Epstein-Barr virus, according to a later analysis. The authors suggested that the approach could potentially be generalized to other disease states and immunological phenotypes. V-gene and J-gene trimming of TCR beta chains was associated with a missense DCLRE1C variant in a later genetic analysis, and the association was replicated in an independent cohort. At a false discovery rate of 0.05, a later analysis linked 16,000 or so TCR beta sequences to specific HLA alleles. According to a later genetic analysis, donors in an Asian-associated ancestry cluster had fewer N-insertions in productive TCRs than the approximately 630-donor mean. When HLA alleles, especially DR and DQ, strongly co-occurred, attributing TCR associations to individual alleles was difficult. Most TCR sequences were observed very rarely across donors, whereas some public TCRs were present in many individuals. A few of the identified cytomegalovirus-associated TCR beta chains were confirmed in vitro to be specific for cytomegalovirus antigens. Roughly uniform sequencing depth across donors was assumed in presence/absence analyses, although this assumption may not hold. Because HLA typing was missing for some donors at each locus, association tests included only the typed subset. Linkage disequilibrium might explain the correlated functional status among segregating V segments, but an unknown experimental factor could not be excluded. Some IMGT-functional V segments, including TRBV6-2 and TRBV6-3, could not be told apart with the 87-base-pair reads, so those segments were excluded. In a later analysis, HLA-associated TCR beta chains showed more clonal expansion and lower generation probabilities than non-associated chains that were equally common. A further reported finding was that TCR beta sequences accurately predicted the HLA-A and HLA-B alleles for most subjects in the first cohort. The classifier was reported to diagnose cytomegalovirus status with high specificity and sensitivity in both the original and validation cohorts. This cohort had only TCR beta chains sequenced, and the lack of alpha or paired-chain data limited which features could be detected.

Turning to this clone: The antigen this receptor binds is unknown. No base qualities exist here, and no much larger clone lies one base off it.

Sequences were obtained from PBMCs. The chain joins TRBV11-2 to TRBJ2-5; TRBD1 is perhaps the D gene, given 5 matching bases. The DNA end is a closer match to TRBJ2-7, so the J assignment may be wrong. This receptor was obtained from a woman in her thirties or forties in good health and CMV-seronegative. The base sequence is TGTGCCAGCAGCCAAGGGGCGGTTTCCTACGAGCAGTACTTC. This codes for CASSQGAVSYEQYF.